The rows below give T cell receptor beta chains drawn from one sample of a study of blood T cells in healthy people across ages. Each CDR3 protein gets one entry after TCRdb re-called the 5' RACE reads with MiXCR. The profile shows 800,000 to 900,000 distinct CDR3 sequences, 55% to 65% of them singletons. Sequenced input: blood. The receptors originated from a man aged 25 to 40 in good health. The CDR3 runs from the conserved cysteine through the conserved F or W. The D gene is left open where the match is weak. Not all rows give a size; the values are once, few, many and, for expanded clones, a class.

J gene | D gene | clone size | V gene | CDR3 DNA | CDR3 protein
TRBJ2-5 | . | . | TRBV20-1 | TGCAGTGCTGGAGGGTCACCCACAGAGACCCAGTACTTC | CSAGGSPTETQYF
TRBJ2-5 | TRBD1 | few | TRBV6-5 | TGTGCCAGTGGGGACAGATTTGGTCCGGAGACCCAGTACTTC | CASGDRFGPETQYF
TRBJ2-1 | . | . | TRBV5-6 | TGTGCCAGCCCTTCCAGACTAGGCTACAATGAGCAGTTCTTC | CASPSRLGYNEQFF
TRBJ2-1 | . | . | TRBV3-1 | TGTGCCAGCAGCCTCGGACTAATTAGTCCCTACAATGAGCAGTTCTTC | CASSLGLISPYNEQFF
TRBJ1-1 | TRBD1 | . | TRBV5-6 | TGTGCCAGCAGCTTGAGTTGGACAGGGGGGTCAGCTGAAGCTTTCTTT | CASSLSWTGGSAEAFF
TRBJ2-1 | TRBD2 | . | TRBV7-2 | TGTGCCAGCAGCTTGCAAACGACTAGCTCCGAGACCCAGTTCTTC | CASSLQTTSSETQFF
TRBJ2-3 | . | . | TRBV3-1 | TGTGCCAGCAGCCAAGATTTGAGACCAGCGGAGTATTTT | CASSQDLRPAEYF
TRBJ1-1 | . | few | TRBV29-1 | TGCAGCGTTGGGCCTAACACTGAAGCTTTCTTT | CSVGPNTEAFF
TRBJ1-1 | TRBD1 | . | TRBV10-3 | TGTGCCATCAGTCCCGGGACAGGGGAGGGTAAAGCTTTCTTT | CAISPGTGEGKAFF
TRBJ2-1 | . | . | TRBV5-5 | TGTGCCAGCAGCTTCGGCCGGGGAGCCTACAATGAGCAGTTCTTC | CASSFGRGAYNEQFF
TRBJ2-3 | TRBD1 | once | TRBV6-2/TRBV6-3 | TGTGCCAGCAGTGATATACCTGGGACAGGGTCAGATACGCGGTATTTT | CASSDIPGTGSDTRYF
TRBJ2-1 | . | once | TRBV20-1 | TGCAGTGCTAGCGGACCTTCCAATGAGCAGTTCTTC | CSASGPSNEQFF
TRBJ2-7 | TRBD1 | . | TRBV29-1 | TGCAGCGCAGGGACAGGGGACTACGAGCAGTACTTC | CSAGTGDYEQYF
TRBJ1-4 | . | once | TRBV7-9 | TGTGCCAGCAGGGAGAGGGCAAATGAAAAACTGTTTTTT | CASRERANEKLFF
TRBJ2-7 | TRBD1 | few | TRBV2 | TGTGCCAGCCGGGACAGGAACGAGCAGTACTTC | CASRDRNEQYF
TRBJ2-7 | TRBD1 | . | TRBV20-1 | TGCAGTGCTCGGGACAGGGGACGCGAGCAGTACTTC | CSARDRGREQYF
TRBJ2-5 | . | once | TRBV6-1 | TGTGCCAGCAGTGACCCAGGGCTAACCGTTGAGCAGTACTTC | CASSDPGLTVEQYF
TRBJ2-3 | . | few | TRBV27 | TGTGCCAGCAGTTTATCGAGAGCGAATACGCAGTATTTT | CASSLSRANTQYF
TRBJ1-5 | . | . | TRBV27 | TGTGCCAGCAGTTTATCTTGGGCCGCGCGTCAGCCCCAGCATTTT | CASSLSWAARQPQHF
TRBJ2-7 | . | few | TRBV5-1 | TGCGCCAGCATGAGGGATTTTACCTACGAGCAGTACTTC | CASMRDFTYEQYF
TRBJ1-4 | . | . | TRBV6-5 | TGTGCCAGCGGAGGGGGACATGAAAAACTGTTTTTT | CASGGGHEKLFF
TRBJ2-7 | . | . | TRBV7-9 | TGTGCCAGCAGCTTAAATAACGGCCCCTCCTACGAGCAGTACTTC | CASSLNNGPSYEQYF
TRBJ1-2 | TRBD1 | . | TRBV4-3 | TGCGCCAGCAGCCAACCGGGACAGGGGGCGGATGGCTACACCTTC | CASSQPGQGADGYTF
TRBJ2-3 | TRBD1 | . | TRBV7-9 | TGTGCCAGCAGACGGGACAGAGATGCACAAGATACGCAGTATTTT | CASRRDRDAQDTQYF
TRBJ1-2 | TRBD1 | . | TRBV7-9 | TGTGCCAGCAGCCGCGACAGGGCGGGCGGCTACACCTTC | CASSRDRAGGYTF
TRBJ2-4 | . | . | TRBV4-3 | TGCGCCAGCAGCCAAGAGGGAGAATCCAAAAACATTCAGTACTTC | CASSQEGESKNIQYF
TRBJ2-1 | . | . | TRBV11-2 | TGTGCCAGCAGCTGGGGCACACCCTACAATGAGCAGTTCTTC | CASSWGTPYNEQFF
TRBJ2-3 | TRBD2 | . | TRBV7-2 | TGTGCCAGCAGCTCCCGACTAGCGGGGGGGTCCGCAGATACGCAGTATTTT | CASSSRLAGGSADTQYF
TRBJ2-3 | . | few | TRBV7-2 | TGTGCCAGCAGCCCGGGGATCGGGGGGCCTCCAGATACGCAGTATTTT | CASSPGIGGPPDTQYF
TRBJ2-1 | . | few | TRBV10-3 | TGTGCCATCGGAAAAGGTAACGAGCAGTTCTTC | CAIGKGNEQFF
TRBJ2-6 | . | few | TRBV29-1 | TGCAGCGTTCCAGGGTCAGGGGCCAACGTCCTGACTTTC | CSVPGSGANVLTF
TRBJ2-3 | . | . | TRBV18 | TGTGCCAGCTCCCCGAACAGGCAAGATACGCAGTATTTT | CASSPNRQDTQYF
TRBJ2-7 | . | once | TRBV4-1 | TGCGCCAGCAGCCAAGTGTTAACCTCCTACGAGCAGTACTTC | CASSQVLTSYEQYF
TRBJ2-4 | TRBD2 | few | TRBV4-2 | TGTGCCAGCAGCCAGCGGGAGGCCAAAAACATTCAGTACTTC | CASSQREAKNIQYF
TRBJ1-5 | . | . | TRBV28 | TGTGTCAGCAGCTACCCCGAAGGGGTATTAAAGCCCCAGCATTTT | CVSSYPEGVLKPQHF
TRBJ2-7 | . | . | TRBV28 | TGTGCCAGCAGTGCCTTCCGGGACACCTCTATGTACGAGCAGTACTTC | CASSAFRDTSMYEQYF
TRBJ2-1 | . | few | TRBV7-6 | TGTGCCAGCAGCTTAGCGTTGCAGGCTCACAATGAGCAGTTCTTC | CASSLALQAHNEQFF
TRBJ2-7 | . | once | TRBV7-9 | TGTGCCAGCAGCTTAGAGGGGACGTGGGCCTACGAGCAGTACTTC | CASSLEGTWAYEQYF
TRBJ1-4 | . | . | TRBV10-3 | TGTGCCATCAGTGATGAGGACAGCCTTAATGAAAAACTGTTTTTT | CAISDEDSLNEKLFF
TRBJ2-7 | TRBD2 | . | TRBV4-2 | TGTGCCAGCAGCCAAGAGGCACAGCGGGGTTACAATGAGCAGTACTTC | CASSQEAQRGYNEQYF
TRBJ1-4 | TRBD1 | . | TRBV4-3 | TGCGCCAGCAGCCAAGCCTGGGGACAGGATGAAAAACTGTTTTTT | CASSQAWGQDEKLFF
TRBJ2-5 | TRBD1 | . | TRBV6-2/TRBV6-3 | TGTGCCAGCAGTTGGGCCGGACAGGGCTGGGATGAGCAGTACTTC | CASSWAGQGWDEQYF
TRBJ2-1 | TRBD2 | . | TRBV4-2 | TGTGCCAGCAGCCAAGCAGTTGCTAGCGGGGGGTCCCGCTCCTACAATGAGCAGTTCTTC | CASSQAVASGGSRSYNEQFF
TRBJ1-2 | . | . | TRBV5-1 | TGCGCCAGCAGCTCCTCCCCAGGGCAGGGGTATGGCTACACCTTC | CASSSSPGQGYGYTF
TRBJ1-1 | . | . | TRBV6-5 | TGTGCCAGCAGCTACGGGCAACCGATCACTGAAGCTTTCTTT | CASSYGQPITEAFF
TRBJ2-5 | . | . | TRBV29-1 | TGCAGCGTTGCAGGGAACCAAGAGACCCAGTACTTC | CSVAGNQETQYF
TRBJ2-7 | . | . | TRBV15 | TGTGCCACCAGCGACCTACCCTACGAGCAGTACTTC | CATSDLPYEQYF
TRBJ2-1 | . | few | TRBV11-3 | TGTGCCAGCAGCTTAGACGCCCCGACAGCCGGGGGTTACAATGAGCAGTTCTTC | CASSLDAPTAGGYNEQFF
TRBJ1-1 | . | few | TRBV6-2/TRBV6-3 | TGTGCCAGCAGTTACTTCGCCGGAGAAGCTTTCTTT | CASSYFAGEAFF